Below are 27 T cell receptor beta chains sequenced from a single sample in a study of shared clonotypes between healthy human individuals. Generated by immunoSEQ multiplex PCR, the TCRdb table keeps only in-frame clones and is missing some. The repertoire has about 2,500,000 clones, approximately 92% of them found once; the top ten carry roughly 0.15%. Sequencing input: naive CD4+ T cells sorted from blood. Stated subset: CD45RA+ positively selected. These receptors all stem from a man younger than 30 in good health.

This sequence joins TRBV4-1 and TRBJ2-3, with 8 positions matching TRBD2. The length of the CDR3 is 16 residues. The junction had 6 bases not matched to a gene; V was cut back by 0 bases and J by 4 bases. In germline, CDR1 is MGHRA, CDR2 YSYEKL. The CDR3 loop reads CASSQDRALAADTQYF. In nucleotides, the CDR3 is TGCGCCAGCAGCCAAGATAGGGCACTAGCGGCAGATACGCAGTATTTT.

This rearrangement joins TRBV5-4 to TRBJ2-7; 7 nucleotides line up with TRBD2. The CDR3 spans 15 residues. Germline CDR1 SGHNT, CDR2 YYREEE (reference sequence). The trim removed 2 bases at V and 2 bases at J, leaving 7 bases unmatched. The CDR3 loop reads CASSLGGAGAYEQYF. The CDR3 DNA reads as TGTGCCAGCAGCTTAGGTGGGGCGGGGGCCTACGAGCAGTACTTC.

The chain is built from TRBV19 and TRBJ1-2; the D is unclear. The CDR3 is 15 amino acids. Germline CDR1 reads LNHDA; CDR2 reads SQIVND (reference sequence). The germline V and J ends were trimmed by 10 bases and 0 bases, with 18 bases remaining between them. CDR3 residues: CATARTGTSNYGYTF. In DNA form, the CDR3 reads TGTGCCACTGCGAGGACCGGAACCTCTAACTATGGCTACACCTTC.

The chain joins TRBV7-9 to TRBJ2-7; 12 bases fit TRBD2. The CDR3 extends over 16 amino acids. CDR1 is SEHNR, CDR2 FQNEAQ, per germline (reference sequence). V lost 5 bases, J lost 5 bases, and 10 bases stayed unmatched. The CDR3 DNA follows: TGTGCCAGCAGCCGCCTACGACTAGCGGGAGTGGACGAGCAGTACTTC. Amino acids: CASSRLRLAGVDEQYF.

This clone was seen just once. The V and J genes are TRBV30 and TRBJ1-2; the match to TRBD1 covers 8 bases. The CDR3 contains 11 residues. CDR1 and CDR2 (germline): GTSNPN, SVGIG (reference sequence). In nucleotides, the CDR3 is TGTACTCCAGGGGGCTCCTATGGCTACACCTTC. Encoded protein: CTPGGSYGYTF.

V usage is TRBV6-5 and J usage is TRBJ2-7, with TRBD1 matching 9 bases. The CDR3 covers 15 residues. V shed 6 bases and J 5 bases; nucleotides not matched to a gene: 11. Germline V CDR1 and CDR2: MNHEY, SVGAGI. The CDR3 reads CASSSPGQGFNEQYF. CDR3 bases: TGTGCCAGCAGCTCCCCGGGACAGGGATTCAACGAGCAGTACTTC.

V and J are TRBV25-1 and TRBJ1-6, with D uncertain. CDR1 and CDR2 (germline): MGHDK, SYGVNS. Trimming took 3 bases from V and 13 from J, leaving 10 bases between them. There are 12 residues in the CDR3. CDR3 loop: CASSDGSGPLHF. The CDR3 DNA reads TGTGCCAGCAGTGACGGTTCGGGTCCCCTCCACTTT.

The rearrangement links TRBV7-2 to TRBJ2-1; TRBD2 matches 10 bases. Germline V gene lookup returns CDR1 SGHTA and CDR2 FQGNSA. CDR3 length: 15 amino acids. V lost 3 bases, J lost 6 bases, and 5 bases stayed unmatched. As DNA, the CDR3 is TGTGCCAGCAGCTTCGGCCTAGCGGGAGTCAATGAGCAGTTCTTC. This sequence encodes CASSFGLAGVNEQFF.

The count of this clone is one. The J gene is TRBJ2-2, the V gene TRBV5-6; tentatively, D is TRBD1 (6 bases). The germline CDR1 and CDR2 sequences are SGHDT and YYEEEE. This CDR3 spans 15 amino acids. Trimming pared 5 bases from V and 1 base from J, leaving 12 bases between. The CDR3 loop is CASRRDTGNTGELFF. CDR3 in DNA: TGTGCCAGCAGGAGGGACACCGGGAACACCGGGGAGCTGTTTTTT.

The chain carries TRBV7-8 and TRBJ2-4; D unclear. The CDR3 has 18 amino acids. CDR1 and CDR2 from the germline V gene are SGHVS and FQNEAQ. Deletions cut 5 bases from V and 0 bases from J, with 20 bases between. CDR3 nucleotide sequence: TGTGCCAGCAGCCCTACCTCGTCCGGACCCCTAGCCAAAAACATTCAGTACTTC. Translated: CASSPTSSGPLAKNIQYF.

The V and J genes are TRBV2 and TRBJ2-3; 9 bases are a match to TRBD1. The V gene's germline CDR1 is SNHLY and CDR2 FYNNEI. This CDR3 has 16 amino acids. V shed 5 bases and J 4 bases; nucleotides not matched to a gene: 10. This CDR3 is CASSQTGGQGPDTQYF. CDR3 coding DNA: TGTGCCAGCAGTCAAACCGGGGGACAGGGACCAGATACGCAGTATTTT.

Comment on this clone: Other nucleotide sequences in the sample specify the same CDR3. The chain couples TRBV11-2 to TRBJ2-3; D is unresolved. Germline CDR1 reads SGHAT; CDR2 reads FQNNGV. The CDR3 has 13 residues. The V gene lost 1 base and the J gene lost 9 bases, with 11 bases spanning the gap. The CDR3 loop is CASSLGGPDTQYF. In nucleotides, the CDR3 is TGTGCCAGCAGCTTAGGAGGCCCGGACACGCAGTATTTT.

The chain uses TRBV4-3 and TRBJ1-2; D is unresolved. The CDR3 is made up of 13 amino acids. Germline assignment: CDR1 LGHNA and CDR2 YSLEER. With 3 bases removed from V and 4 bases from J, the gap between germline ends came to 9 bases. CDR3 bases: TGCGCCAGCAGCCATACAATCGGCTATGGCTACACCTTC. Amino acid sequence: CASSHTIGYGYTF.

The sample holds one count of this clone. The chain is built from TRBV6-5 and TRBJ1-2; no clear D. The V and J ends lost 5 bases and 6 bases respectively, with 13 bases between them. CDR1 and CDR2 (germline): MNHEY, SVGAGI. This CDR3 is built from 13 residues. This CDR3 is CASSRQRHDGYTF. The CDR3 bases are TGTGCCAGCAGTCGCCAAAGACATGATGGCTACACCTTC.

The chain employs TRBV7-2 and TRBJ2-1; the D gene is possibly TRBD2 (7 bases). The CDR3 runs 15 residues. Germline V lookup: CDR1 SGHTA, CDR2 FQGNSA. V lost 3 bases to trimming and J lost 5 bases, with 14 bases between them. The CDR3 sequence: CASSLTGGRHNEQFF. The CDR3 DNA is TGTGCCAGCAGCTTGACGGGGGGCCGTCACAATGAGCAGTTCTTC.

The chain has TRBV7-8 and TRBJ2-5; perhaps TRBD2 as D (5 bases). Trimming pared 4 bases from V and 3 bases from J, leaving 9 bases between. The CDR3 is 13 amino acids. Germline assignment: CDR1 SGHVS and CDR2 FQNEAQ. CDR3 protein: CASSYGLKETQYF. For the CDR3, the DNA is TGTGCCAGCAGCTATGGACTTAAAGAGACCCAGTACTTC.

This clone was seen just once. The CDR3 DNA sequence: TGTGCCAGCTCACCAATGGAAACGGGAAACACCATATATTTT. Protein sequence: CASSPMETGNTIYF. This chain joins TRBV18 and TRBJ1-3; D call uncertain. The V gene lost 2 bases and the J gene lost 4 bases, with 9 bases spanning the gap. This CDR3 has 14 residues. Germline assignment: CDR1 KGHSH and CDR2 LQKENI.

V and J are TRBV5-5 and TRBJ1-3, with no clear D. Trimming left V 0 bases short and J 0 bases short, with 16 bases between. The germline gives CDR1 SGHKS, CDR2 YYEKEE (reference sequence). The CDR3 has 18 residues. The CDR3 region has the DNA TGTGCCAGCAGCTTGGGGTCGGCAGGACCGAGCTCTGGAAACACCATATATTTT. It is translated as CASSLGSAGPSSGNTIYF.

The rearrangement uses TRBV21-1 and TRBJ2-7; the DNA was not used to check the table's D call, TRBD1. TRBV21-1 represents a pseudogene. The CDR3 has 13 amino acids. CDR3 DNA sequence: TGTGCCAGGCAGGACAGTGAGACCCGCGAGCAGTACTTC. It translates to CARQDSETREQYF.

V usage is TRBV30 and J usage is TRBJ1-1; 7 positions agree with TRBD1. The CDR3 totals 12 residues. Germline loops: CDR1 GTSNPN, CDR2 SVGIG (reference sequence). The ends lost 2 bases at V and 12 bases at J; junction bases unmatched: 9. The CDR3 DNA is TGTGCCTGGAGTCTCCCCGGGACAGCGCCTTTCTTT. Encoded protein: CAWSLPGTAPFF.

This chain uses TRBV30 with TRBJ2-1; D perhaps matches TRBD2 (6 bases). The CDR3 extends over 17 amino acids. Trimming cost V 5 bases and J 3 bases, with 23 bases left between them. The germline V gene encodes CDR1 GTSNPN and CDR2 SVGIG (reference sequence). In DNA form, the CDR3 reads TGTGCCTGGTGGGGAACTAGCTGGTCCCTCGACTACAATGAGCAGTTCTTC. Translated: CAWWGTSWSLDYNEQFF.

The V gene is TRBV19, the J gene TRBJ2-1; 9 bases line up with TRBD1. V was clipped by 1 base and J by 4 bases; unmatched bases: 5. This CDR3 is 16 amino acids long. Looked up from germline, CDR1 is LNHDA and CDR2 is SQIVND (reference sequence). The CDR3 sequence: CASSIAPTGGYNEQFF. The DNA of the CDR3 is TGTGCCAGTAGTATAGCCCCGACAGGGGGGTACAATGAGCAGTTCTTC.

The rearrangement links TRBV19 to TRBJ2-7; the D gene is possibly TRBD2 (5 bases). The germline V gene encodes CDR1 LNHDA and CDR2 SQIVND (reference sequence). V lost 10 bases, J lost 2 bases, and 15 bases lay in between. The CDR3 runs to 13 residues. In DNA, the CDR3 is TGTGCCACCGGAGCGGCAGGTCCCTACGAGCAGTACTTC. This encodes CATGAAGPYEQYF.

The V gene is TRBV6-6, the J gene TRBJ2-1; 11 bases are shared with TRBD2. The trim removed 6 bases at V and 2 bases at J, leaving 0 bases unmatched. This CDR3 has 14 amino acids. Per germline, CDR1 MNHNY and CDR2 SVGAGI (reference sequence). CDR3 sequence (DNA): TGTGCCAGCAGGGGACTAGCGGCCTACAATGAGCAGTTCTTC. Translated, it gives CASRGLAAYNEQFF.

As for this clone: Other DNA sequences from this sample encode an identical CDR3 as well. In nucleotides, the CDR3 is TGTGCCAGCAGGGGGGACAGATCCTACGAGCAGTACTTC. Its translation: CASRGDRSYEQYF. The chain uses TRBV6-1 and TRBJ2-7; 7 bases are a match to TRBD1. Germline V lookup: CDR1 MNHNS, CDR2 SASEGT. This CDR3 contains 13 residues. The J segment lost 1 base and the V segment lost 6 bases, leaving 3 bases of the junction unmatched.

The chain carries TRBV6-5 and TRBJ2-3, with 9 bases lining up with TRBD2. This CDR3 contains 14 residues. The germline gives CDR1 MNHEY, CDR2 SVGAGI. After removal of 6 bases from V and 0 bases from J, the junction contained 1 base not matched to a gene. CDR3 residues: CASSTSGSTDTQYF. DNA for the CDR3: TGTGCCAGCAGCACTAGCGGGAGCACAGATACGCAGTATTTT.

This rearrangement joins TRBV27 to TRBJ1-2, with D tentatively TRBD1 (6 bases). The CDR3 runs 13 residues. The germline V gene has CDR1 MNHEY and CDR2 SMNVEV (reference sequence). V was trimmed by 3 bases and J by 6 bases, leaving 11 bases between them. CDR3 protein: CASSFPAGDGYTF. CDR3 nucleotides: TGTGCCAGCAGTTTCCCCGCAGGGGATGGCTACACCTTC.